The present entry profiles one TCR beta chain with its context. The data originate from a study of shared clonotypes between healthy human individuals. Researchers ran the assay at a deep level. Each subset's genomic DNA was split evenly across several immunoSEQ plates. Authors' analysis steps: From ImmunoSEQ came sequences covering only the junction and carrying no quality scores, so filtering differed. Assay: immunoSEQ multiplex PCR; the TCRdb copy retains only in-frame clones and omits some. V and J calls and clone size are those listed in that table; D and trimming were worked out from the DNA. The table lists some 470,000 clones, around 78% of them singletons. The CDR3 is 16 amino acids. The germline V gene has CDR1 MDHEN and CDR2 SYDVKM. V lost 2 bases, J lost 2 bases, and 13 bases lay in between. Adult Caucasians living in Nashville, Tennessee made up all of the donors.

This receptor was identified in a woman aged 40 to 50 in good health. Some clones in this sample may be carry-over from other donors' samples. Specimen: PBMCs. This chain uses TRBV28 with TRBJ1-5; perhaps TRBD1 as D (6 bases). The CDR3 bases are TGTGCCAGCAGTTTACTGGGGGGGCCTGGCAATCAGCCCCAGCATTTT. Its protein product is CASSLLGGPGNQPQHF.